This TCR beta chain was recovered during a study of shared T cell receptors in the human thymus. TCRdb's table, derived via immunoSEQ multiplex PCR, lists solely in-frame clones and lacks some. Among hundreds of thousands of clones listed, approximately 87% were seen once. Germline CDR1 and CDR2: MGHRA and YSYEKL. The CDR3 runs 15 residues. On this clone: One end of the junction varies from germline; a read error may be responsible.

A further study also used this sample, focusing on human thymus T cells.

This clonotype was obtained from a boy less than two years old with a congenital heart defect. The J gene is TRBJ2-2, the V gene TRBV4-1, with 10 bases identical to TRBD1. Specimen: thymocytes. CDR3 residues: CASSQGQGNAGELFF. In nucleotides, the CDR3 is TGCGCCAGCAGCCAGGGACAGGGGAACGCCGGGGAGCTGTTTTTT.